This T cell receptor (beta chain) was found in a study of human thymus T cells. Study findings and constraints: A high degree of thymic repertoire overlap among unrelated individuals was reported in related research. Blood and thymic repertoires both appeared biased in V and J gene usage.

A note on this clone: Antigen: not known.

The V and J ends lost 3 bases and 9 bases respectively, with 8 bases between them. CDR1 is KGHSH and CDR2 is LQKENI in the germline V gene. This CDR3 comprises 12 residues. Profiled with immunoSEQ multiplex PCR; TCRdb holds only in-frame clones, not every one. The data contain roughly 130,000 clones, around 94% of them singletons. Corrective heart surgery yielded resections, and these provided the thymus tissue. The chain carries TRBV18 and TRBJ2-2; no definite D call. The sequencing sample was made of thymus tissue. This clonotype was obtained from a boy under two years old with a congenital heart defect but otherwise immunologically healthy. The CDR3 loop is CASSPPRRELFF. The CDR3 DNA reads TGTGCCAGCTCACCCCCGAGGCGGGAGCTGTTTTTT.